Each of the 29 T cell receptor beta chains below was sequenced from the same sample in a study of blood T cell repertoires in COVID-19. Data came from immunoSEQ multiplex PCR; TCRdb stores just in-frame clones and leaves some out. The sample carries about 480,000 clones, 89% recorded once. What was sequenced was peripheral blood. These TCRs come from a young man with COVID-19, enrolled during active disease.

V and J are TRBV12-5 and TRBJ2-7, with 7 bases that match TRBD1. CDR1 LGHNT and CDR2 FRNRAP come from the germline V gene. The CDR3 spans 16 residues. With 0 bases clipped from V and 3 bases from J, the junction kept 8 bases outside the gene matches. CDR3: CASGLVLDRKGYEQYF. The CDR3 nucleotides read TGTGCTAGTGGTTTGGTACTGGACAGGAAGGGCTACGAGCAGTACTTC. Full variable domain (remainder filled in from reference TRBV12-5 and TRBJ2-7): DARVTQTPRHKVTEMGQEVTMRCQPILGHNTVFWYRQTMMQGLELLAYFRNRAPLDDSGMPKDRFSAEMPDATLATLKIQPSEPRDSAVYFCASGLVLDRKGYEQYFGPGTRLTVT.

On this clone itself: The sample holds other DNA sequences that translate to the same CDR3. This rearrangement joins TRBV18 to TRBJ2-7, with D tentatively TRBD2 (5 bases). The CDR3 sequence is 14 residues long. V was clipped by 2 bases and J by 1 base, with 9 bases between them. Germline CDR1 and CDR2: KGHSH and LQKENI. The CDR3 DNA follows: TGTGCCAGCTCACCAGGACTCTCTTCCTACGAGCAGTACTTC. It encodes CASSPGLSSYEQYF.

V gene TRBV9 combines with J gene TRBJ1-2; D might be TRBD1 (5 bases). V was clipped by 0 bases and J by 5 bases, with 14 bases between them. Per the germline V gene, CDR1 is SGDLS and CDR2 is YYNGEE. The CDR3 covers 15 residues. CDR3 bases: TGTGCCAGCAGCGTAGCTTATCGTGGGACTTATGGCTACACCTTC. Translation gives CASSVAYRGTYGYTF. Looking up the rest from reference TRBV9 and TRBJ1-2 gives the full variable domain: DSGVTQTPKHLITATGQRVTLRCSPRSGDLSVYWYQQSLDQGLQFLIQYYNGEERAKGNILERFSAQQFPDLHSELNLSSLELGDSALYFCASSVAYRGTYGYTFGSGTRLTVV.

For this clone: At one boundary the junction diverges from the germline segment, which might be a read error. This sequence joins TRBV19 and TRBJ2-2; 8 bases fit TRBD2. Per the germline V gene, CDR1 is LNHDA and CDR2 is SQIVND (reference sequence). The CDR3 is made up of 15 amino acids. The DNA of the CDR3 is TGTGCCCGTAGTATCCACGGGGGGGTGGCCGGGGAGCTGTTTTTT. Protein product: CARSIHGGVAGELFF.

The chain carries TRBV7-9 and TRBJ2-3; TRBD1 matches 9 bases. The CDR3 covers 15 residues. CDR1 and CDR2 from the germline V gene are SEHNR and FQNEAQ (reference sequence). J was trimmed by 9 bases and V by 1 base; bases with no gene match: 8. The chain's CDR3 is CASSLVLGQGETQYF. The CDR3, as DNA: TGTGCCAGCAGCTTAGTATTGGGACAGGGCGAAACGCAGTATTTT.

The rearrangement links TRBV27 to TRBJ2-7, with 7 positions matching TRBD1. The V segment lost 0 bases and the J segment 3 bases; nucleotides outside the gene matches: 5. Germline lookup yields CDR1 MNHEY and CDR2 SMNVEV (reference sequence). CDR3 size: 15 residues. The CDR3 here is CASSLSPGGNYEQYF. The CDR3 DNA follows: TGTGCCAGCAGTTTATCGCCAGGGGGAAACTACGAGCAGTACTTC.

This clone showed up just a few times. CDR3 protein: CASRGWGQGHTEAFF. CDR3 bases: TGTGCCAGCAGGGGATGGGGACAGGGGCACACTGAAGCTTTCTTT. This chain uses TRBV7-9 with TRBJ1-1, with TRBD1 matching 10 bases. From germline, CDR1 is SEHNR and CDR2 FQNEAQ (reference sequence). This CDR3 comprises 15 residues. The trim removed 6 bases at V and 3 bases at J, leaving 7 bases unmatched.

This chain connects TRBV28 to TRBJ1-2; D unclear. CDR3 length: 12 amino acids. V was trimmed by 5 bases and J by 9 bases, leaving 13 bases between them. CDR1 MDHEN and CDR2 SYDVKM come from the germline V gene. The CDR3 coding sequence is TGTGCCAGCAGTGTGGCGAGGTTGCGCTACACCTTC. Translated: CASSVARLRYTF.

The chain couples TRBV7-8 to TRBJ2-3, with D unclear. V was clipped by 2 bases and J by 4 bases, with 16 bases between them. The CDR3 is 16 residues long. Looked up from germline, CDR1 is SGHVS and CDR2 is FQNEAQ. CDR3 sequence: CASSLSLGSNSDTQYF. For the CDR3, the DNA is TGTGCCAGCAGCTTAAGTCTGGGCTCGAACTCAGATACGCAGTATTTT.

J is TRBJ2-1 and V is TRBV7-2; 13 positions match TRBD2. The V segment lost 4 bases and the J segment 8 bases; nucleotides outside the gene matches: 8. This CDR3 contains 16 residues. Germline V gives CDR1 SGHTA, CDR2 FQGNSA. CDR3 coding DNA: TGTGCCAGCAGCTCAAGGACTAGCGGGAGACGATATGAGCAGTTCTTC. Its protein product is CASSSRTSGRRYEQFF.

The V and J genes are TRBV12-3 or TRBV12-4 and TRBJ1-1; D gene uncertain. This CDR3 is 13 amino acids long. V lost 3 bases and J 7 bases, leaving 12 bases between the germline ends. CDR3 in amino acids: CASSFQSTDEAFF. In DNA form, the CDR3 reads TGTGCCAGCAGTTTTCAATCGACTGATGAAGCTTTCTTT.

CDR3 bases: TGCAGTGCTAGTAATAAGCAGGGGAACACTGAAGCTTTCTTT. Protein product: CSASNKQGNTEAFF. J is TRBJ1-1 and V is TRBV20-1; perhaps TRBD1 as D (5 bases). The CDR3 runs 14 residues. CDR1 is DFQATT, CDR2 SNEGSKA, per germline (reference sequence). The V and J ends lost 3 bases and 1 base respectively, with 12 bases between them.

The rearrangement links TRBV18 to TRBJ2-7, with D tentatively TRBD2 (6 bases). In germline, CDR1 is KGHSH, CDR2 LQKENI. The V gene lost 2 bases and the J gene lost 5 bases, with 16 bases spanning the gap. CDR3 length: 15 residues. The CDR3 region is CASSPVGSIPDEQYF. The CDR3, as DNA: TGTGCCAGCTCACCAGTCGGGAGTATTCCCGACGAGCAGTACTTC.

V and J are TRBV9 and TRBJ1-2, with D possibly TRBD1 on 5 matching bases. Trimming cost V 0 bases and J 4 bases, with 7 bases left between them. Germline assignment: CDR1 SGDLS and CDR2 YYNGEE. The CDR3 runs 13 residues. As DNA, the CDR3 is TGTGCCAGCAGCGTAGGGACACCCTATGGCTACACCTTC. Translating it yields CASSVGTPYGYTF. Based on the CDR3 plus reference TRBV9 and TRBJ1-2, the full variable domain is DSGVTQTPKHLITATGQRVTLRCSPRSGDLSVYWYQQSLDQGLQFLIQYYNGEERAKGNILERFSAQQFPDLHSELNLSSLELGDSALYFCASSVGTPYGYTFGSGTRLTVV.

This clone was seen just once. The chain combines TRBV19 with TRBJ1-2; TRBD1 might be the D (5 bases). Germline V gives CDR1 LNHDA, CDR2 SQIVND (reference sequence). CDR3 length: 11 residues. With 9 bases removed from V and 4 bases from J, the gap between germline ends came to 9 bases. This chain's CDR3 is CASGTIYGYTF. DNA for the CDR3: TGTGCCAGCGGGACTATCTATGGCTACACCTTC.

This clone showed up just once. The CDR3 loop is CASSDSLGNTIYF. The DNA of the CDR3 is TGTGCCAGCAGCGATAGTTTGGGAAACACCATATATTTT. J is TRBJ1-3 and V is TRBV9; D gene ambiguous. The V gene's germline CDR1 is SGDLS and CDR2 YYNGEE. Trimming took off 3 bases at V and 4 bases at J, with 8 bases between the two ends. This CDR3 region has 13 residues.

CDR3 loop: CASSPGTSGSSETQYF. DNA for the CDR3: TGCGCCAGCAGCCCGGGGACTAGCGGGAGCAGCGAGACCCAGTACTTC. The chain has TRBV5-1 and TRBJ2-5, with 14 nucleotides matching TRBD2. CDR1 is SGHRS and CDR2 is YFSETQ in the germline V gene. The CDR3 is 16 residues long. Unmatched junction bases numbered 7, after V lost 4 bases and J lost 5 bases.

The chain couples TRBV4-1 to TRBJ1-5; D is possibly TRBD1 (6 bases). Trimming stripped 0 bases from V and 5 bases from J, with 14 bases between. Germline V lookup: CDR1 MGHRA, CDR2 YSYEKL. This CDR3 region has 16 residues. The CDR3 DNA sequence: TGCGCCAGCAGCCAAGATGGGGGCCGCTCCGATCAGCCCCAGCATTTT. Protein sequence: CASSQDGGRSDQPQHF.

The V gene is TRBV18, the J gene TRBJ2-3; perhaps TRBD1 as D (5 bases). This CDR3 has 15 residues. Trimming stripped 2 bases from V and 0 bases from J, with 9 bases between. Per germline, CDR1 KGHSH and CDR2 LQKENI. CDR3 coding DNA: TGTGCCAGCTCACCATTAGGGGATAGCACAGATACGCAGTATTTT. Its protein product is CASSPLGDSTDTQYF.

V and J are TRBV10-2 and TRBJ2-5; the D gene is possibly TRBD1 (6 bases). CDR1 is WSHSY and CDR2 is SAAADI in the germline V gene. V lost 7 bases, J lost 3 bases, and 15 bases lay in between. The length of the CDR3 is 14 residues. CDR3 sequence (DNA): TGCGCCAGCAACCACAAACAGGGAGAAGAGACCCAGTACTTC. Its translation: CASNHKQGEETQYF.

This chain connects TRBV12-3 or TRBV12-4 to TRBJ2-1; 7 nucleotides line up with TRBD2. This CDR3 is built from 12 residues. V dropped 6 bases and J dropped 9; count of bases not matched to a gene: 5. The CDR3 bases are TGTGCCAGCAGCTCAAGCGGGACTGAGCAGTTCTTC. Its translation: CASSSSGTEQFF.

The chain has TRBV29-1 and TRBJ1-4, with TRBD1 matching 9 bases. This CDR3 spans 15 amino acids. The J segment lost 8 bases and the V segment lost 1 base, leaving 8 bases of the junction unmatched. Germline lookup yields CDR1 SQVTM and CDR2 ANQGSEA. CDR3 sequence: CSVEVQETGGEKLFF. CDR3 nucleotides: TGCAGCGTTGAAGTCCAAGAGACAGGGGGAGAAAAACTGTTTTTT.

This clone was seen more than once but under ten times. The chain couples TRBV6-5 to TRBJ1-5; D is uncertain. The CDR3 loop spans 13 amino acids. Per the germline V gene, CDR1 is MNHEY and CDR2 is SVGAGI. Trimming took 6 bases from V and 6 from J, leaving 12 bases between them. In DNA form, the CDR3 reads TGTGCCAGCAGAGCCGCCTTAACTCAGCCCCAGCATTTT. This translates into CASRAALTQPQHF.

The chain carries TRBV6-5 and TRBJ1-1; D unresolved. The germline V gene has CDR1 MNHEY and CDR2 SVGAGI. This CDR3 spans 14 amino acids. The V and J ends lost 5 bases and 1 base respectively, with 11 bases between them. The CDR3 DNA sequence: TGTGCCAGCAGTCGAATCTACAGGAACACTGAAGCTTTCTTT. Translation gives CASSRIYRNTEAFF.

There are a few counts of this clone. The chain links TRBV7-9 to TRBJ1-1; TRBD1 aligns across 7 bases. CDR3 length: 15 amino acids. Germline CDR1 reads SEHNR; CDR2 reads FQNEAQ (reference sequence). V was pared by 5 bases and J by 6 bases, with 12 bases of the junction left unmatched. Here the CDR3 reads CASSRTGESNPEAFF. The DNA of the CDR3 is TGTGCCAGCAGCCGCACAGGGGAATCCAATCCTGAAGCTTTCTTT.

The V gene is TRBV3-1 (or the pseudogene TRBV3-2), the J gene TRBJ2-7; 10 bases line up with TRBD2. This CDR3 comprises 17 residues. Germline V gene data show CDR1 as LGHDT and CDR2 as YNNKEL (reference sequence). The trim removed 0 bases at V and 0 bases at J, leaving 5 bases unmatched. The DNA for the CDR3 is TGTGCCAGCAGCCAAGATGGGAGCGGGAGGGCCTCCTACGAGCAGTACTTC. Amino acid sequence: CASSQDGSGRASYEQYF.

CDR3 DNA sequence: TGTGCCAGCAGTGAAGGAGTATTTGGAAACACCATATATTTT. It yields the protein CASSEGVFGNTIYF. The chain employs TRBV2 and TRBJ1-3; D not resolved. The CDR3 is made up of 14 amino acids. Germline CDR1 is SNHLY and CDR2 is FYNNEI. The germline V and J ends were trimmed by 1 base and 3 bases, with 7 bases remaining between them.

The chain employs TRBV9 and TRBJ2-7; 11 nucleotides line up with TRBD2. The CDR3 consists of 16 residues. The germline CDR1 and CDR2 sequences are SGDLS and YYNGEE. The J segment lost 2 bases and the V segment lost 4 bases, leaving 8 bases of the junction unmatched. The DNA for the CDR3 is TGTGCCAGCAGCTCCCTAGCGGGAGGCCCAACCTACGAGCAGTACTTC. It yields the protein CASSSLAGGPTYEQYF.

J is TRBJ1-4 and V is TRBV6-5; D is unresolved. The germline V gene has CDR1 MNHEY and CDR2 SVGAGI. The V and J ends lost 9 bases and 2 bases respectively, with 10 bases between them. The CDR3 is made up of 13 amino acids. The CDR3 DNA reads as TGTGCCAGTCGAGGCAGCACTAATGAAAAACTGTTTTTT. Its protein product is CASRGSTNEKLFF.